This TCR beta chain was captured in a study of blood T cell repertoires in COVID-19. The protocol was immunoSEQ multiplex PCR, while the TCRdb copy is restricted to in-frame clones and leaves out a portion. In the table there are some 200,000 clones, about 76% of which are singletons. With 6 bases clipped from V and 2 bases from J, the junction kept 5 bases outside the gene matches. CDR1 and CDR2 (germline): SGHVS, FQNEAQ. The CDR3 length is 14 residues. The source of this sequence is a woman aged 50 to 65 with active or convalescent COVID-19. This chain joins TRBV7-8 and TRBJ2-5; the match to TRBD1 covers 8 bases. Input material: peripheral blood. CDR3 nucleotides: TGTGCCAGCAGGGCGACAGGGGCTCAAGAGACCCAGTACTTC. It translates to CASRATGAQETQYF.